This entry lists 3 T cell receptor beta chains sequenced from one sample in a study of human T cells and chemical hapten exposure. Time point in this sample: patch test 2, 6 weeks after DPC sensitization. Treatment specified: therapeutic diphenylcyclopropenone sensitization with weekly scalp DPC. TCRdb used MiXCR to reprocess the RACE reads, holding one entry per CDR3 protein. Of about 96,000 distinct CDR3 sequences in the sample, 9.3% were seen once. This sample comprised whole blood, obtained in connection with sensitization to the hapten diphenylcyclopropenone (DPC). Source of these receptors: a woman between 35 and 50 years old with alopecia areata. Some clones in this sample may be carry-over from other donors' samples.

CDR3 DNA: TGCAGTGCTAGGATGGACCTGAACACCGGGGAGCTGTTTTTT. Residues: CSARMDLNTGELFF. V and J are TRBV20-1 and TRBJ2-2; no clear D. Germline CDR1 DFQATT, CDR2 SNEGSKA (reference sequence). V lost 3 bases to trimming and J lost 1 base, with 9 bases between them. This CDR3 spans 14 amino acids.

The rearrangement joins TRBV7-6 to TRBJ1-1; D is perhaps TRBD1 (6 bases). Germline loops: CDR1 SGHVS, CDR2 FNYEAQ. V lost 4 bases and J 6 bases, leaving 12 bases between the germline ends. This CDR3 has 13 residues. The CDR3 protein is CASSSRDTPEAFF. For the CDR3, the DNA is TGTGCCAGCAGCTCTAGGGACACTCCTGAAGCTTTCTTT.

This clonotype was counted only a few times. The rearrangement joins TRBV20-1 to TRBJ2-1, with 9 bases that match TRBD1. The CDR3 loop spans 12 amino acids. Germline V gene sequence: CDR1 DFQATT, CDR2 SNEGSKA (reference sequence). Trimming took 5 bases from V and 8 from J; bases not matched to a gene: 4. In nucleotides, the CDR3 is TGCAGTGCTGGGACAGGGTGGGATGAGCAGTTCTTC. Encoded protein: CSAGTGWDEQFF.